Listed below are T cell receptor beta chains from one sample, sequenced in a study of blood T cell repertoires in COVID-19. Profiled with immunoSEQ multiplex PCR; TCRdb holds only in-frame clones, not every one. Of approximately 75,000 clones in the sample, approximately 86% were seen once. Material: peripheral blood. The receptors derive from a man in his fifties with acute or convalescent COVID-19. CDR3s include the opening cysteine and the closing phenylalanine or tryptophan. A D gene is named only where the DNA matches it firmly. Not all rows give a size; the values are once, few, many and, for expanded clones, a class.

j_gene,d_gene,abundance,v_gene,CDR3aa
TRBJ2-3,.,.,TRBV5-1,CASSRRPGLAASPQYF
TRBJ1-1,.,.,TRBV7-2,CASSFGRGAVTEAFF
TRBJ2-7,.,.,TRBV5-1,CASADRSYEQYF
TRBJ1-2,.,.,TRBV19,CASRPDRNYGYTF
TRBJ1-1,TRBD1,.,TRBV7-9,CASRRDRGLIEDTEAFF
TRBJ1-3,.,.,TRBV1,CTSRGSAECNTIYF
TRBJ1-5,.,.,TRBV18,CASSPSGNNNQPQHF
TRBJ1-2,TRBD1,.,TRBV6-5,CASSYFTGGGYTF
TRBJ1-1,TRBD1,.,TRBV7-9,CASSQSTGGTEAFF
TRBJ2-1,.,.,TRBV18,CASSLASSSYNEQFF
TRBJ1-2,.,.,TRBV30,CAWNGQGHYGYTF
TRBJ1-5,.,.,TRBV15,CATSRDFDSPGNQPQHF
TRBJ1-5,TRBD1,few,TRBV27,CASSDRGGLGPQHF
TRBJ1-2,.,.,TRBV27,CASSPKGVGHWGYTF
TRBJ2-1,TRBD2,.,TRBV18,CASSPGLAGHSSYNEQFF
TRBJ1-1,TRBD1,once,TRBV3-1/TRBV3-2,CASSQDQSGGQNTEAFF
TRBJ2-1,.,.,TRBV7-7,CASSLGRGTYNEQFF
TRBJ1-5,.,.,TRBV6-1,CASSGTTSSSGDQPQHF
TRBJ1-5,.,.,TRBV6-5,CASSSGGARQPQHF
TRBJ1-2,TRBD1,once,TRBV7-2,CASSLGDREHYGYTF
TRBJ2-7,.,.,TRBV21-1,CASSATGQGYYEQYF
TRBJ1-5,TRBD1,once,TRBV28,CASSDRQGQGNQPQHF
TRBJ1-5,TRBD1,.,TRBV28,CASRDRGSYNQPQHF
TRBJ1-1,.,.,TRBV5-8,CASSLLAGWNTEAFF